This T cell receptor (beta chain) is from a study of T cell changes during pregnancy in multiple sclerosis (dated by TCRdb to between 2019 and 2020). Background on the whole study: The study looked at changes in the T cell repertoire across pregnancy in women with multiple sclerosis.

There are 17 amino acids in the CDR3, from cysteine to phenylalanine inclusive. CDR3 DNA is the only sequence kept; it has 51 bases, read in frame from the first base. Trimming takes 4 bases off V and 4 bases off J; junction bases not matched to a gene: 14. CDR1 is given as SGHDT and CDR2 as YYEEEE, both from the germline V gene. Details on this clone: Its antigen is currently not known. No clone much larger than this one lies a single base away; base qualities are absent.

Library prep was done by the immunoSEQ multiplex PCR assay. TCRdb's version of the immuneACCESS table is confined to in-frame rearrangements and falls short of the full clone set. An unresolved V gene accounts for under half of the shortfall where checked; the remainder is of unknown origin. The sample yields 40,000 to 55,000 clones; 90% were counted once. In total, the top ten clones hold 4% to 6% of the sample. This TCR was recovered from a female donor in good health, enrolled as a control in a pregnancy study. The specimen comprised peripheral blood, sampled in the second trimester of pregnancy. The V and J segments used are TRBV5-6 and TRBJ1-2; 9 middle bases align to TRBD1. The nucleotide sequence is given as TGTGCCAGCAGCCGCGACTCGGGACAGGGTACAGGCTATGGCTACACCTTC. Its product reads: CASSRDSGQGTGYGYTF.